This TCR beta chain is drawn from a study of cytomegalovirus exposure and HLA in healthy donors. Points from the study as a whole: CMV serostatus was the sole immune exposure information available. The study put 150 to 200 TCR beta chains on its list as cytomegalovirus-associated.

This clone has more than one count but fewer than ten. The antigen remains unidentified. The PCR was carried out with 60 Vbeta primers and 13 Jbeta primers. TCRdb's table, derived via immunoSEQ multiplex PCR, lists solely in-frame clones and lacks some. This sample carries some 150,000 clones, 70% of them seen once, and the ten largest clones take 1.6%. Per germline, CDR1 ENHRY and CDR2 SYGVKD. The CDR3 runs 12 residues. Trimming removed 5 bases at V and 5 bases at J, with 9 bases between. This clonotype originated in a woman in her twenties or thirties in good health and CMV-seronegative. Sequencing used PBMCs. This chain joins TRBV10-3 and TRBJ1-2; D is perhaps TRBD1 (5 bases). The CDR3 loop is CAISSQVYGYTF. The DNA of the CDR3 is TGTGCCATCAGTTCACAGGTTTATGGCTACACCTTC.